The 9 T cell receptor beta chains below all came from one sample that was sequenced in a study of blood T cell repertoires in COVID-19. TCRdb keeps only in-frame clones here, not all; method: immunoSEQ multiplex PCR. The profile shows 70,000 to 100,000 clones, around nine tenths of them singletons. Sequenced: peripheral blood. Every receptor here comes from a man aged 55 to 69 with acute or convalescent COVID-19.

The chain has TRBV12-3 or TRBV12-4 and TRBJ2-1; perhaps TRBD2 as D (6 bases). This CDR3 is 13 amino acids long. V was shortened by 3 bases and J by 12 bases, with 15 bases between the two germline ends. The DNA of the CDR3 is TGTGCCAGCAGTTTGGGGACGGGAGATGTGCAGTTCTTC. Its translation is CASSLGTGDVQFF.

J is TRBJ2-2 and V is TRBV23-1; 9 bases line up with TRBD2. TRBV23-1 is assigned to the ORF class and has an uncertain function. The CDR3 extends over 16 amino acids. The V and J ends lost 0 bases and 5 bases, in that order; junction bases with no gene match: 4. The CDR3 region has the DNA TGCGCCAGCAGTCAATCGACTAGCGGTCCAACCGGGGAGCTGTTTTTT. It yields the protein CASSQSTSGPTGELFF.

The rearrangement uses TRBV7-2 and TRBJ2-1; 8 bases match TRBD2. The CDR3 is made up of 15 amino acids. V gave up 6 bases and J gave up 2 bases; unmatched junction bases: 6. Germline CDR1 is SGHTA and CDR2 is FQGNSA. The CDR3 region has the DNA TGTGCCAGCAGGTCCTTAGCGGGGACCTACAATGAGCAGTTCTTC. The encoded protein is CASRSLAGTYNEQFF.

The chain has TRBV3-1 (or the pseudogene TRBV3-2) and TRBJ2-2, with D hard to call. The CDR3 loop spans 13 amino acids. V shed 0 bases and J shed 5 bases, with 4 bases lying between them. CDR1 is LGHDT and CDR2 is YNNKEL in the germline V gene (reference sequence). CDR3 region: CASSQDPTGELFF. The CDR3 nucleotides are TGTGCCAGCAGCCAAGACCCTACCGGGGAGCTGTTTTTT.

The genes are TRBV6-2 or TRBV6-3 and TRBJ2-3, with D unclear. Looked up from germline, CDR1 is MNHEY and CDR2 is SVGEGT. This CDR3 has 14 amino acids. The germline V and J ends were trimmed by 0 bases and 4 bases, with 8 bases remaining between them. This chain's CDR3 is CASSYSPSADTQYF. DNA of the CDR3: TGTGCCAGCAGTTACTCCCCCTCGGCAGATACGCAGTATTTT.

The rearrangement links TRBV14 to TRBJ2-3, with 7 bases lining up with TRBD2. Losses at the gene ends were 0 bases for V and 4 bases for J; bases not matched to a gene: 7. Per germline, CDR1 SGHDN and CDR2 FVKESK. CDR3 length: 16 amino acids. CDR3 loop: CASSQDPGRSADTQYF. The DNA of the CDR3 is TGTGCCAGCAGCCAAGATCCCGGGAGGTCGGCAGATACGCAGTATTTT.

The chain links TRBV11-2 to TRBJ2-1, with D perhaps TRBD2 (5 bases). Between the trimmed V and J ends, which lost 4 bases and 7 bases, there was a span of 11 bases. The V gene's germline CDR1 is SGHAT and CDR2 FQNNGV. The CDR3 has 13 residues. CDR3 sequence reads: CASSWPRGNEQFF. Written as DNA, the CDR3 is TGTGCCAGCAGCTGGCCCCGAGGGAATGAGCAGTTCTTC.

The chain's CDR3 is CASRLLVGNEQFF. CDR3 DNA sequence: TGTGCCAGCCGCTTACTAGTGGGGAATGAGCAGTTCTTC. This sequence joins TRBV27 and TRBJ2-1; tentatively, D is TRBD2 (5 bases). The germline V gene has CDR1 MNHEY and CDR2 SMNVEV (reference sequence). This CDR3 has 13 residues. V was cut by 8 bases and J by 7 bases, with 15 bases left in between.

The chain uses TRBV2 and TRBJ1-1, with D possibly TRBD1 on 5 matching bases. The CDR3 extends over 15 amino acids. Deletions cut 8 bases from V and 5 bases from J, with 21 bases between. Germline lookup yields CDR1 SNHLY and CDR2 FYNNEI. CDR3 sequence (DNA): TGTGCCAGCCGTCCAACCCACTCGGGGGGAACTGAAGCTTTCTTT. Translating it yields CASRPTHSGGTEAFF.